The 8 T cell receptor beta chains below come from one sample, sequenced in a study of PD-1 blockade in classical Hodgkin lymphoma. All the patients suffered relapse after autologous stem cell transplantation, and brentuximab vedotin exposure differed. Repertoires were generated with immunoSEQ multiplex PCR, while TCRdb's copy carries only in-frame clones and drops some. The sample contains 84,000 or so clones, about 93% of which appear only once. The sample was peripheral blood mononuclear cells (PBMCs), taken before the second cycle of nivolumab. These receptors were obtained from a human donor with classical Hodgkin lymphoma.

J is TRBJ2-7 and V is TRBV7-2; D call uncertain. The V gene's germline CDR1 is SGHTA and CDR2 FQGNSA. The V and J ends lost 1 base and 5 bases respectively, with 6 bases between them. This CDR3 is 12 amino acids long. The CDR3 sequence: CASSLVGNEQYF. The CDR3 DNA reads TGTGCCAGCAGCTTAGTAGGGAACGAGCAGTACTTC.

The chain has TRBV27 and TRBJ2-7; possibly TRBD1 for D (6 bases). The germline V gene encodes CDR1 MNHEY and CDR2 SMNVEV (reference sequence). This CDR3 region has 14 residues. V was cut by 5 bases and J by 4 bases, with 15 bases left in between. The CDR3 reads CASSAEGVNYEQYF. CDR3 DNA sequence: TGTGCCAGCAGTGCCGAGGGGGTGAATTACGAGCAGTACTTC.

The chain recombines TRBV9 with TRBJ2-3, with 8 positions matching TRBD2. After removal of 2 bases from V and 4 bases from J, the junction contained 6 bases not matched to a gene. The CDR3 is 15 amino acids. Germline V gene data show CDR1 as SGDLS and CDR2 as YYNGEE. Written as DNA, the CDR3 is TGTGCCAGCAGCGTCTTCGGGAGGGCCTCAGATACGCAGTATTTT. Residues: CASSVFGRASDTQYF.

The chain employs TRBV30 and TRBJ2-1; D call uncertain. V was cut by 0 bases and J by 12 bases, with 12 bases left in between. The CDR3 length is 12 residues. Germline V gene sequence: CDR1 GTSNPN, CDR2 SVGIG (reference sequence). The CDR3 nucleotides are TGTGCCTGGAGTGTATCGGCATCGGGGCAGTTCTTC. Encoded protein: CAWSVSASGQFF. Filled out from reference TRBV30 and TRBJ2-1, the complete variable domain reads SQTIHQWPATLVQPVGSPLSLECTVEGTSNPNLYWYRQAAGRGLQLLFYSVGIGQISSEVPQNLSASRPQDRQFILSSKKLLLSDSGFYLCAWSVSASGQFFGPGTRLTVL.

The rearrangement links TRBV2 to TRBJ1-5; perhaps TRBD1 as D (5 bases). Between the trimmed V and J ends, which lost 5 bases and 5 bases, there was a span of 10 bases. The CDR3 totals 13 residues. Looked up from germline, CDR1 is SNHLY and CDR2 is FYNNEI. The DNA for the CDR3 is TGTGCCAGCAGTACCGACAGTCATCAGCCCCAGCATTTT. Its translation is CASSTDSHQPQHF.

The table lists this clone with a count of one. This chain uses TRBV18 with TRBJ2-3; D remains unclear. Germline V gene lookup returns CDR1 KGHSH and CDR2 LQKENI. The CDR3 extends over 13 amino acids. V lost 3 bases and J lost 4, with 8 bases in between. The CDR3 sequence: CASSPRQADTQYF. CDR3 bases: TGTGCCAGCTCACCTCGCCAGGCAGATACGCAGTATTTT.

This chain connects TRBV11-1 to TRBJ2-3, with D unclear. Germline V CDR1 and CDR2: SGHAT, FQDESV (reference sequence). CDR3 size: 17 residues. Trimming cost V 6 bases and J 0 bases, with 19 bases left between them. The CDR3 loop is CASRLRSGRLSTDTQYF. The CDR3 region has the DNA TGTGCCAGCAGACTCAGGTCGGGCAGATTAAGCACAGATACGCAGTATTTT.

This rearrangement joins TRBV28 to TRBJ1-1, with a possible D match to TRBD1 (5 bases). The CDR3 extends over 17 amino acids. Germline values: CDR1 MDHEN, CDR2 SYDVKM. V was cut by 8 bases and J by 1 base, with 23 bases left in between. CDR3 coding DNA: TGTGCCAGCCCAAAAACTTTGACAGAGAGACCGAACACTGAAGCTTTCTTT. Translation gives CASPKTLTERPNTEAFF.